This T cell receptor (beta chain) was documented in a study of blood T cells in healthy people across ages. A second about 6 to 12 cycle PCR used barcoded and J-beta primers. Each sample provided no less than 2.5 million CDR3-containing paired-end reads. Via MiXCR, TCRdb re-called the 5' RACE reads, giving one row per CDR3 protein. The sample contains some 1.8 million distinct CDR3 sequences, about two fifths of which appear only once. Study outcomes and limitations: Considered underestimates were the diversity estimates obtained from one million T cells. Diversity of TCR beta per million T cells declined in a roughly linear way with age.

This clonotype has just a few counts. Antigen: not known. Input material: blood. The TCR sequence derives from a human donor in good health.

CDR3 amino acids: CASSPTGLYTDTQYF. CDR3 DNA sequence: TGTGCCAGCAGTCCCACGGGACTATACACAGATACGCAGTATTTT. This chain connects TRBV27 to TRBJ2-3, with 7 bases aligning to TRBD2. Per the germline V gene, CDR1 is MNHEY and CDR2 is SMNVEV (reference sequence). V trimming: 5 bases; J trimming: 2 bases; junction bases outside the gene matches: 7. The CDR3 has 15 amino acids.